This TCR beta chain was profiled in a study of blood T cell repertoires in COVID-19. Method: immunoSEQ multiplex PCR; TCRdb's copy keeps in-frame clones and lacks some. The sample gives 150,000 to 200,000 clones, about 77% of which show up once; roughly 13% is in the top ten. Sequenced sample: peripheral blood. This TCR came from a woman aged 80 or older with acute or convalescent COVID-19.

CDR3 in amino acids: CASSLGQDQETQYF. The CDR3 coding sequence is TGCGCCAGCAGCCTCGGACAGGACCAAGAGACCCAGTACTTC. The genes are TRBV5-1 and TRBJ2-5, with 7 bases that match TRBD1. This CDR3 comprises 14 residues. Trimming took 4 bases from V and 0 from J; bases not matched to a gene: 3. The germline CDR1 and CDR2 sequences are SGHRS and YFSETQ.